The rows below give T cell receptor beta chains drawn from one sample of a study of technical replicates of blood from a few donors. Method: immunoSEQ multiplex PCR; TCRdb's copy keeps in-frame clones and lacks some. The profile shows around 71,000 clones, roughly 92% of them singletons. The specimen was T cells isolated from PBMCs. The receptors come from a human donor in good health. CDR3s include the opening cysteine and the closing phenylalanine or tryptophan. Each record gives: clone size, V gene, J gene, D gene, CDR3 protein, CDR3 DNA. The D gene is left open where the match is weak. Not every row has a clone size; where given, it reads once, few, many or a size class.

>few|TRBV29-1|TRBJ1-1|.
CSVGVVQSNTEAFF
TGCAGCGTTGGGGTGGTACAGTCAAACACTGAAGCTTTCTTT
>.|TRBV9|TRBJ2-7|.
CASSPGQTLISYEQYF
TGTGCCAGCAGTCCAGGACAGACTCTAATCTCCTACGAGCAGTACTTC
>.|TRBV29-1|TRBJ1-2|.
CSVDSYTF
TGCAGCGTTGACAGCTACACCTTC
>.|TRBV7-2|TRBJ2-1|.
CASSLGRVANEQFF
TGTGCCAGCAGCTTAGGGAGGGTGGCCAATGAGCAGTTCTTC
>.|TRBV7-9|TRBJ1-3|.
CASSFWGENTIYF
TGTGCCAGCAGCTTTTGGGGAGAAAACACCATATATTTT
>.|TRBV27|TRBJ2-7|TRBD1
CASSLRTGDEQYF
TGTGCCAGCAGCCTCAGGACAGGCGACGAGCAGTACTTC
>.|TRBV28|TRBJ2-7|.
CASSLLSEQYF
TGTGCCAGCAGTTTACTAAGCGAGCAGTACTTC
>.|TRBV29-1|TRBJ1-2|TRBD1
CSVGTGDYGYTF
TGCAGCGTTGGGACAGGGGACTATGGCTACACCTTC
>.|TRBV11-3|TRBJ2-1|.
CASSLLAASVLNEQFF
TGTGCCAGCAGCTTACTTGCTGCTAGCGTCCTCAATGAGCAGTTCTTC
>.|TRBV4-3|TRBJ2-7|.
CASSLLGSLSRGEQYF
TGCGCCAGCAGCCTGTTGGGCAGTCTATCTCGGGGCGAGCAGTACTTC
>.|TRBV19|TRBJ2-4|.
CASSINSENIQYF
TGTGCCAGTAGTATTAATAGCGAGAACATTCAGTACTTC
>.|TRBV7-9|TRBJ2-3|.
CASSLDRYTDTQYF
TGTGCCAGCAGCTTAGATCGGTACACAGATACGCAGTATTTT
>.|TRBV19|TRBJ1-4|.
CASSWGANEKLFF
TGTGCCAGTAGTTGGGGGGCTAATGAAAAACTGTTTTTT
>.|TRBV7-6|TRBJ1-5|.
CASSLGSRGTGKYSNQPQHF
TGTGCCAGCAGCTTAGGGAGTAGGGGCACAGGGAAATATAGCAATCAGCCCCAGCATTTT
>.|TRBV6-5|TRBJ1-2|.
CASRYRDTPIYGYTF
TGTGCCAGCAGGTACCGGGACACCCCAATATATGGCTACACCTTC
>.|TRBV4-1|TRBJ1-1|.
CASSQVSSLMNTEAFF
TGCGCCAGCAGCCAAGTGAGTAGTCTTATGAACACTGAAGCTTTCTTT
>.|TRBV6-6|TRBJ2-7|.
CASSYSESYEQYF
TGTGCCAGCAGTTACTCGGAGAGCTACGAGCAGTACTTC
>.|TRBV11-2|TRBJ2-5|TRBD2
CASSLVAGVGETQYF
TGTGCCAGCAGCTTAGTAGCGGGAGTAGGTGAGACCCAGTACTTC
>.|TRBV20-1|TRBJ2-4|.
CSGQQGNIQYF
TGCAGCGGACAACAGGGAAACATTCAGTACTTC
>.|TRBV30|TRBJ1-5|.
CAWSGGGNQPQHF
TGTGCCTGGAGTGGGGGGGGGAATCAGCCCCAGCATTTT
>.|TRBV6-5|TRBJ2-3|.
CASLFSVPLTDTQYF
TGTGCCAGCTTATTCTCAGTCCCCCTCACAGATACGCAGTATTTT
>.|TRBV6-5|TRBJ2-1|.
CASSLSGSYNEQFF
TGTGCCAGCAGTTTATCGGGGTCATACAATGAGCAGTTCTTC
>.|TRBV19|TRBJ2-7|.
CATSNRETYEQYF
TGTGCCACCTCGAATCGGGAGACCTACGAGCAGTACTTC
>.|TRBV5-6|TRBJ2-6|.
CASSLVGTPGANVLTF
TGTGCCAGCAGCTTGGTGGGGACACCTGGGGCCAACGTCCTGACTTTC
>.|TRBV29-1|TRBJ2-3|.
CSVHLDWRAKLSTDTQYF
TGCAGCGTTCATCTGGACTGGCGGGCAAAATTAAGCACAGATACGCAGTATTTT
>.|TRBV2|TRBJ1-1|TRBD1
CASTDRGTEAFF
TGTGCCAGCACAGACAGGGGCACTGAAGCTTTCTTT
>once|TRBV29-1|TRBJ2-1|TRBD2
CSVEPVAGEVNEQFF
TGCAGCGTTGAGCCTGTTGCGGGAGAGGTCAATGAGCAGTTCTTC
>.|TRBV5-5|TRBJ2-7|.
CASSTSSGSPYEQYF
TGTGCCAGCAGCACCTCATCCGGGAGTCCCTACGAGCAGTACTTC
>.|TRBV5-6|TRBJ1-1|.
CASSLRGYTEAFF
TGTGCCAGCAGCTTGAGGGGGTACACTGAAGCTTTCTTT
>.|TRBV20-1|TRBJ2-7|.
CSARGSYEQYF
TGCAGTGCTAGAGGCAGCTACGAGCAGTACTTC
>.|TRBV28|TRBJ2-3|.
CASSGVGAGNPLPDTQYF
TGTGCCAGCAGTGGGGTAGGGGCAGGGAACCCTCTCCCAGATACGCAGTATTTT
>.|TRBV5-6|TRBJ1-2|TRBD1
CASSLAIPGQGAPGYTF
TGTGCCAGCAGCTTGGCTATTCCGGGACAGGGGGCGCCTGGCTACACCTTC
>.|TRBV29-1|TRBJ2-7|TRBD1
CSVDEQGDNEQYF
TGCAGCGTTGATGAGCAGGGGGATAACGAGCAGTACTTC
>.|TRBV29-1|TRBJ1-2|TRBD1
CSDRTGPPYGYTF
TGCAGCGACCGGACAGGGCCGCCATATGGCTACACCTTC
>.|TRBV11-3|TRBJ1-1|TRBD1
CASSLKGATEAFF
TGTGCCAGCAGCTTAAAGGGGGCCACTGAAGCTTTCTTT
>.|TRBV30|TRBJ1-1|.
CAWSGTNTEAFF
TGTGCCTGGAGTGGTACAAACACTGAAGCTTTCTTT
>.|TRBV7-2|TRBJ2-1|TRBD1
CASSLYRGPNEQFF
TGTGCCAGCAGCTTATACAGGGGCCCTAATGAGCAGTTCTTC
>once|TRBV2|TRBJ2-5|TRBD2
CASSDELAGVETQYF
TGTGCCAGCAGTGACGAACTAGCGGGGGTAGAGACCCAGTACTTC
>.|TRBV19|TRBJ2-7|TRBD1
CASSIGGQGPYEQYF
TGTGCCAGTAGTATCGGGGGACAGGGGCCCTACGAGCAGTACTTC
>.|TRBV5-1|TRBJ2-7|TRBD2
CASSLEGRELEEQYF
TGCGCCAGCAGCTTGGAGGGGCGGGAGCTTGAAGAGCAGTACTTC
>few|TRBV19|TRBJ2-2|TRBD2
CASSTGLARELFF
TGTGCCAGTAGCACGGGACTAGCGAGGGAGCTGTTTTTT
>.|TRBV19|TRBJ1-2|.
CASSIEVTAPGYTF
TGTGCCAGTAGTATCGAAGTGACAGCGCCTGGCTACACCTTC
>.|TRBV7-3|TRBJ2-7|TRBD2
CASSPGLAGDEQYF
TGTGCCAGCAGCCCGGGACTAGCGGGAGACGAGCAGTACTTC
>.|TRBV29-1|TRBJ1-2|TRBD1
CSVIESRQGWGYTF
TGCAGCGTTATCGAGTCTAGACAGGGATGGGGCTACACCTTC
>.|TRBV30|TRBJ2-5|TRBD2
CAWSGGLAGSETQYF
TGTGCCTGGAGCGGTGGACTAGCGGGATCAGAGACCCAGTACTTC
>.|TRBV29-1|TRBJ1-5|.
CSVEDQDGDNQPQHF
TGCAGCGTTGAAGATCAAGACGGAGACAATCAGCCCCAGCATTTT
>.|TRBV18|TRBJ1-5|TRBD1
CASSPRDSSQPQHF
TGTGCCAGCTCACCCCGGGACAGCTCTCAGCCCCAGCATTTT
>.|TRBV6-1|TRBJ2-3|TRBD1
CAVLRTGPDTQYF
TGTGCCGTACTCAGGACAGGGCCAGATACGCAGTATTTT
>.|TRBV11-3|TRBJ2-2|.
CASSEYRANTGELFF
TGTGCCAGCAGCGAATACAGGGCGAACACCGGGGAGCTGTTTTTT
>.|TRBV30|TRBJ1-5|.
CAWSGLRGEPQHF
TGTGCCTGGAGCGGACTGCGGGGGGAGCCCCAGCATTTT
>.|TRBV6-5|TRBJ2-1|.
CASRSSGNEQFF
TGTGCCAGCAGATCCTCGGGTAATGAGCAGTTCTTC
>.|TRBV15|TRBJ2-7|.
CATSRGPGEQYF
TGTGCCACCAGCAGAGGCCCCGGCGAGCAGTACTTC
>.|TRBV19|TRBJ1-4|.
CASTTRSDRGNEKLFF
TGTGCCAGTACCACCCGGTCGGATAGGGGAAATGAAAAACTGTTTTTT
>.|TRBV6-1|TRBJ2-7|TRBD1
CASSSGTGHSYEQYF
TGTGCCAGCAGTTCCGGGACAGGGCATTCCTACGAGCAGTACTTC
>once|TRBV7-9|TRBJ2-7|.
CASSSLPENRYEQYF
TGTGCCAGCAGCTCCCTACCTGAGAACCGGTACGAGCAGTACTTC